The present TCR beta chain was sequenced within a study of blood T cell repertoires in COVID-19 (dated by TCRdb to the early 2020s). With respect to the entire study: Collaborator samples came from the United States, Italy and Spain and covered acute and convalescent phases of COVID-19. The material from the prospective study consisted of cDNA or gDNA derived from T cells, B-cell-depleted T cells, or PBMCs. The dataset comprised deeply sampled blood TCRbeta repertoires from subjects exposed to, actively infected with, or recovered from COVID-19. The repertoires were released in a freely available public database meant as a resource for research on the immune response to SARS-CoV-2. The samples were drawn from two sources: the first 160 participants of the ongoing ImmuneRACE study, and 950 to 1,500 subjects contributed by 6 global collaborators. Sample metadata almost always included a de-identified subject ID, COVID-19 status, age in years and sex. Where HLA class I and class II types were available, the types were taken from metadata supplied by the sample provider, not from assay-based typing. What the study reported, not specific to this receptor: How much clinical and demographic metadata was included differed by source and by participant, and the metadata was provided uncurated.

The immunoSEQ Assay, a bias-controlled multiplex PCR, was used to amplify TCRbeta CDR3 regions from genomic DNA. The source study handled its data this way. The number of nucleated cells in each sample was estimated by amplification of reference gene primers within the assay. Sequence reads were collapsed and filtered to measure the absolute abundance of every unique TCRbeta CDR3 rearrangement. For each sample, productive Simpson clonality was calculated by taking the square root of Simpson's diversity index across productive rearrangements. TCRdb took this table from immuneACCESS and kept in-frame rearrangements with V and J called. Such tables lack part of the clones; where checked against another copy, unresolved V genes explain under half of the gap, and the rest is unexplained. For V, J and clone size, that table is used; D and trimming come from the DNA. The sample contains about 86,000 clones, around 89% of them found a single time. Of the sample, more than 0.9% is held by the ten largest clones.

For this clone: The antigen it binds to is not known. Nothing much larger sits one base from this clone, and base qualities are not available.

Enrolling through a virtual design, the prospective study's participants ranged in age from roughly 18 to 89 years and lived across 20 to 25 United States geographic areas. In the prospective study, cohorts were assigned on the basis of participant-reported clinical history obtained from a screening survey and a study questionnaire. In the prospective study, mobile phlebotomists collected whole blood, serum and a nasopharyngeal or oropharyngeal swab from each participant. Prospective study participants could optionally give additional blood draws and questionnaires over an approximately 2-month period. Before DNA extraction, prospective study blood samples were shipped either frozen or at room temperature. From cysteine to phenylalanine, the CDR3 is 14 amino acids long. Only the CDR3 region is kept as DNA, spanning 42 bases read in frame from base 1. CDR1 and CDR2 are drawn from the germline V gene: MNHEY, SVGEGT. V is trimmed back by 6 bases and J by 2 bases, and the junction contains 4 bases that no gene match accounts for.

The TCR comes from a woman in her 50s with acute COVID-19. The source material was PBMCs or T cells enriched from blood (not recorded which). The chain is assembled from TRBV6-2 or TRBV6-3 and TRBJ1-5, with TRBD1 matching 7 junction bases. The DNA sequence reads TGTGCCAGCAGCTCCGGACAGGGCAATCAGCCCCAGCATTTT. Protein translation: CASSSGQGNQPQHF.